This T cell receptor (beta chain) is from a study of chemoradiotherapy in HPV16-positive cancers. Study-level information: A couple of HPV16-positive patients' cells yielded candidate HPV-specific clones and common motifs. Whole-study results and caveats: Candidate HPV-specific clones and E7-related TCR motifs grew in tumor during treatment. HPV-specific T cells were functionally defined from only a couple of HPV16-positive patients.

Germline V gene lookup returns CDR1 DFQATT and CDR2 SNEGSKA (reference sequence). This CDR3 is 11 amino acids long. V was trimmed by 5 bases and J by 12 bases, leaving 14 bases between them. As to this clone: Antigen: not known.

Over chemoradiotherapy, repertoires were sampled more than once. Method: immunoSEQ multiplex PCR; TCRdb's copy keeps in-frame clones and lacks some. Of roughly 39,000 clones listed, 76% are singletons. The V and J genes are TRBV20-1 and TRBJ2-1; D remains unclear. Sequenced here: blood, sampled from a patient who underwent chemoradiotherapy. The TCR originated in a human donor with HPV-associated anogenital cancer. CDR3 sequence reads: CSAGDQDVQFF. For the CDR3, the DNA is TGCAGTGCTGGCGACCAGGACGTGCAGTTCTTC.